A selection of T cell receptor beta chains follows, all from one sample in a study of blood T cell repertoires in COVID-19. Libraries were prepared by immunoSEQ multiplex PCR; TCRdb keeps only in-frame clonotypes and omits some of them. The data hold about 330,000 clones, with just over 85% observed a single time. Input material: PBMCs or T cells enriched from blood (not recorded which). The receptors here all came from a young woman who had recovered from COVID-19. The CDR3 runs from the conserved cysteine through the conserved F or W. A D gene is named only where the DNA matches it firmly. Only part of the rows carry a size: once, few, many, or a class if the clone is expanded.

clone_size: -
d_call: -
j_call: TRBJ1-4
v_call: TRBV3-1/TRBV3-2
cdr3_nt: TGTGCCAGCAGCCAAGGGACGGGGTCAACTAATGAAAAACTGTTTTTT
cdr3_aa: CASSQGTGSTNEKLFF

clone_size: -
d_call: TRBD1
j_call: TRBJ1-5
v_call: TRBV19
cdr3_nt: TGTGCCAGTAGTAGGGACAGGGAAGGCAATCAGCCCCAGCATTTT
cdr3_aa: CASSRDREGNQPQHF

clone_size: once
d_call: -
j_call: TRBJ2-3
v_call: TRBV7-9
cdr3_nt: TGTGCCAGCAGCCCCCAGATGGCTCCTAGCACAGATACGCAGTATTTT
cdr3_aa: CASSPQMAPSTDTQYF

clone_size: -
d_call: -
j_call: TRBJ2-7
v_call: TRBV25-1
cdr3_nt: TGTGCCAGCAGTGGAGGGATTCAATTTTACGAGCAGTACTTC
cdr3_aa: CASSGGIQFYEQYF

clone_size: -
d_call: TRBD1
j_call: TRBJ2-7
v_call: TRBV5-1
cdr3_nt: TGCGCCAGCAGCTTGGGTTGGGACAGGGTAACCTACGAGCAGTACTTC
cdr3_aa: CASSLGWDRVTYEQYF

clone_size: few
d_call: TRBD2
j_call: TRBJ2-7
v_call: TRBV3-1/TRBV3-2
cdr3_nt: TGTGCCAGCAGCCAGGTTGGGGCTAGCGGGGGCCGTTCCTCCTACGAGCAGTACTTC
cdr3_aa: CASSQVGASGGRSSYEQYF

clone_size: once
d_call: -
j_call: TRBJ2-3
v_call: TRBV5-8
cdr3_nt: TGTGCCAGCAGCTCTGGACACCTTAGCACAGATACGCAGTATTTT
cdr3_aa: CASSSGHLSTDTQYF

clone_size: -
d_call: -
j_call: TRBJ2-5
v_call: TRBV7-2
cdr3_nt: TGTGCCAGCAGCTTCGTCTTTAAAGAGACCCAGTACTTC
cdr3_aa: CASSFVFKETQYF

clone_size: -
d_call: -
j_call: TRBJ2-5
v_call: TRBV2
cdr3_nt: TGTGCCAGCAGTGAAGATGGCAGGGGAGAGACCCAGTACTTC
cdr3_aa: CASSEDGRGETQYF

clone_size: -
d_call: TRBD1
j_call: TRBJ1-5
v_call: TRBV2
cdr3_nt: TGTGCCAGCATGAGGGACAGGGAGAAGCCCCAGCATTTT
cdr3_aa: CASMRDREKPQHF

clone_size: -
d_call: TRBD1
j_call: TRBJ1-4
v_call: TRBV25-1
cdr3_nt: TGTGCCAGCAGTGAATATCCGGGACAGGGGACGGAAAAACTGTTTTTT
cdr3_aa: CASSEYPGQGTEKLFF

clone_size: -
d_call: -
j_call: TRBJ1-1
v_call: TRBV2
cdr3_nt: TGTGCCAGCAGGGGGGGGTTCGCCGTTGAAGCTTTCTTT
cdr3_aa: CASRGGFAVEAFF

clone_size: -
d_call: -
j_call: TRBJ1-1
v_call: TRBV2
cdr3_nt: TGTGCCAGCAGTGCTGTCGTAGGGAGCAACACTGAAGCTTTCTTT
cdr3_aa: CASSAVVGSNTEAFF

clone_size: -
d_call: TRBD1
j_call: TRBJ1-6
v_call: TRBV10-1
cdr3_nt: TGCGCCAGCACCCAGACAGGGTATAATTCACCCCTCCACTTT
cdr3_aa: CASTQTGYNSPLHF

clone_size: few
d_call: -
j_call: TRBJ2-1
v_call: TRBV29-1
cdr3_nt: TGCAGCGGCGAAGATCAAGCCAGCGGCAATGAGCAGTTCTTC
cdr3_aa: CSGEDQASGNEQFF

clone_size: -
d_call: -
j_call: TRBJ2-7
v_call: TRBV3-1/TRBV3-2
cdr3_nt: TGTGCCAGCAACACAAGGAGGGGCGAGCAGTACTTC
cdr3_aa: CASNTRRGEQYF

clone_size: -
d_call: -
j_call: TRBJ2-3
v_call: TRBV9
cdr3_nt: TGTGCCAGCAGCGTTTCGAACGGAGGGAGTGGGACAGATACGCAGTATTTT
cdr3_aa: CASSVSNGGSGTDTQYF

clone_size: -
d_call: -
j_call: TRBJ2-2
v_call: TRBV6-5
cdr3_nt: TGTGCCAGCAGTTACGGGCCGGTAAAGGACACCGGGGAGCTGTTTTTT
cdr3_aa: CASSYGPVKDTGELFF

clone_size: -
d_call: -
j_call: TRBJ1-2
v_call: TRBV19
cdr3_nt: TGTGCCAGTATTGGGGGGGAGAGTGGCTACACCTTC
cdr3_aa: CASIGGESGYTF

clone_size: -
d_call: -
j_call: TRBJ2-5
v_call: TRBV5-6
cdr3_nt: TGTGCCAGCAGCGCAAGCCGCCAAGAGACCCAGTACTTC
cdr3_aa: CASSASRQETQYF

clone_size: -
d_call: -
j_call: TRBJ1-6
v_call: TRBV15
cdr3_nt: TGTGCCACCAGCAGAGACCAGGGAATTGGGTTCCATTCACCCCTCCACTTT
cdr3_aa: CATSRDQGIGFHSPLHF

clone_size: few
d_call: TRBD1
j_call: TRBJ1-1
v_call: TRBV7-9
cdr3_nt: TGTGCCAGCAGCTTAGGTGGACAGGGCGCTGAAGCTTTCTTT
cdr3_aa: CASSLGGQGAEAFF

clone_size: -
d_call: TRBD1
j_call: TRBJ1-4
v_call: TRBV6-5
cdr3_nt: TGTGCCAGCGGGACCGGGACAGGGGAAAAACTGTTTTTT
cdr3_aa: CASGTGTGEKLFF

clone_size: -
d_call: TRBD2
j_call: TRBJ2-3
v_call: TRBV7-6
cdr3_nt: TGTGCCAGCAGCTTAGCCGGGACTAGCGGGAGTCCTATTAGAGATACGCAGTATTTT
cdr3_aa: CASSLAGTSGSPIRDTQYF

clone_size: -
d_call: -
j_call: TRBJ2-1
v_call: TRBV13
cdr3_nt: TGTGCCAGCAGCTTCCCCGGAGGAGGGCGAAGAAATGAGCAGTTCTTC
cdr3_aa: CASSFPGGGRRNEQFF

clone_size: -
d_call: TRBD1
j_call: TRBJ1-3
v_call: TRBV27
cdr3_nt: TGTGCCAGCAGTCGAGAGGACAGGGAGTGTGGAAACACCATATATTTT
cdr3_aa: CASSREDRECGNTIYF

clone_size: -
d_call: -
j_call: TRBJ2-2
v_call: TRBV6-2/TRBV6-3
cdr3_nt: TGTGCCAGCAGTAAACGACAGACTAACACCGGGGAGCTGTTTTTT
cdr3_aa: CASSKRQTNTGELFF

clone_size: -
d_call: -
j_call: TRBJ1-2
v_call: TRBV2
cdr3_nt: TGTGCCAGCAGTGGGTACGTGGGGGCAGGAGGCTACACCTTC
cdr3_aa: CASSGYVGAGGYTF

clone_size: once
d_call: -
j_call: TRBJ2-5
v_call: TRBV5-1
cdr3_nt: TGCGCCAGCAGTAATCCGGGAGATGGGACCCAGTACTTC
cdr3_aa: CASSNPGDGTQYF

clone_size: -
d_call: -
j_call: TRBJ1-2
v_call: TRBV29-1
cdr3_nt: TGCAGCGTTGCAGGGCCAGATGGCTACACCTTC
cdr3_aa: CSVAGPDGYTF

clone_size: -
d_call: -
j_call: TRBJ1-1
v_call: TRBV19
cdr3_nt: TGTGCCAGTAGTACGGGGGAGGCAGAAGCTTTCTTT
cdr3_aa: CASSTGEAEAFF

clone_size: -
d_call: -
j_call: TRBJ1-2
v_call: TRBV6-5
cdr3_nt: TGTGCCAGCAGTTCCTCACCCTCACCCGGTGGCTACACCTTC
cdr3_aa: CASSSSPSPGGYTF

clone_size: -
d_call: -
j_call: TRBJ2-5
v_call: TRBV15
cdr3_nt: TGTGCCACCAGCCTTCCCTATCGACTCTTGGGAGAGACCCAGTACTTC
cdr3_aa: CATSLPYRLLGETQYF

clone_size: -
d_call: TRBD1
j_call: TRBJ1-2
v_call: TRBV27
cdr3_nt: TGTGCCAGCAGTCAGGGACAGGGTCCATACTATGGCTACACCTTC
cdr3_aa: CASSQGQGPYYGYTF

clone_size: once
d_call: -
j_call: TRBJ1-2
v_call: TRBV28
cdr3_nt: TGTGCCAGCAGTTTCTTTGTCAGGGAAGGGCATGGCTACACCTTC
cdr3_aa: CASSFFVREGHGYTF

clone_size: -
d_call: TRBD1
j_call: TRBJ2-2
v_call: TRBV9
cdr3_nt: TGTGCCAGCAGCGAGGGACAGGGAAACACCGGGGAGCTGTTTTTT
cdr3_aa: CASSEGQGNTGELFF

clone_size: few
d_call: -
j_call: TRBJ1-4
v_call: TRBV30
cdr3_nt: TGTGCCTGGAGTGTAAGGAGGATTCAACTGTTTTTT
cdr3_aa: CAWSVRRIQLFF

clone_size: -
d_call: -
j_call: TRBJ1-6
v_call: TRBV5-1
cdr3_nt: TGCGCCAGCAGCTTGGAAGGGAGCTCCTATAATTCACCCCTCCACTTT
cdr3_aa: CASSLEGSSYNSPLHF

clone_size: -
d_call: -
j_call: TRBJ1-2
v_call: TRBV6-1
cdr3_nt: TGTGCCAGCAGTGAGGACCACAGGGTCAGTGGCTACACCTTC
cdr3_aa: CASSEDHRVSGYTF

clone_size: -
d_call: TRBD2
j_call: TRBJ2-1
v_call: TRBV28
cdr3_nt: TGTGCCAGCAGTTTTGGGTACTTCGGAGCGGGAGGGCGGACGGACTACAATGAGCAGTTCTTC
cdr3_aa: CASSFGYFGAGGRTDYNEQFF

clone_size: -
d_call: -
j_call: TRBJ2-7
v_call: TRBV5-1
cdr3_nt: TGCGCCAGCAGCAGCACAGGGACCGAGCAGTACTTC
cdr3_aa: CASSSTGTEQYF

clone_size: -
d_call: TRBD1
j_call: TRBJ1-4
v_call: TRBV10-1
cdr3_nt: TGCGCCAGCAGCGGACAGGTGAATGAAAAACTGTTTTTT
cdr3_aa: CASSGQVNEKLFF

clone_size: -
d_call: TRBD1
j_call: TRBJ1-5
v_call: TRBV19
cdr3_nt: TGTGCCAGTAGTATAGGGGCAGGGGGCGGTTTAAGGCAGCCCCAGCATTTT
cdr3_aa: CASSIGAGGGLRQPQHF

clone_size: -
d_call: TRBD1
j_call: TRBJ1-2
v_call: TRBV19
cdr3_nt: TGTGCCAGTAAGGAAGGGGGCACCTATGGCTACACCTTC
cdr3_aa: CASKEGGTYGYTF

clone_size: once
d_call: TRBD1
j_call: TRBJ1-2
v_call: TRBV28
cdr3_nt: TGTGCCAGCAGGACAGGGGGTACTAGTGGCTACACCTTC
cdr3_aa: CASRTGGTSGYTF

clone_size: -
d_call: TRBD2
j_call: TRBJ2-1
v_call: TRBV3-1/TRBV3-2
cdr3_nt: TGTGCCAGCAGCCATTGGCTAGCGGGGGACAATGAGCAGTTCTTC
cdr3_aa: CASSHWLAGDNEQFF

clone_size: -
d_call: -
j_call: TRBJ1-3
v_call: TRBV9
cdr3_nt: TGTGCCAGCAGCCTGACCCCAGGGACTGGAAACACCATATATTTT
cdr3_aa: CASSLTPGTGNTIYF

clone_size: -
d_call: TRBD1
j_call: TRBJ2-5
v_call: TRBV27
cdr3_nt: TGTGCCAGCAGTTTACACCGGGACAGACAAGAGACCCAGTACTTC
cdr3_aa: CASSLHRDRQETQYF

clone_size: -
d_call: -
j_call: TRBJ1-5
v_call: TRBV6-5
cdr3_nt: TGTGCCATGCGCGGGGCAAAGGGTCAGCCCCAGCATTTT
cdr3_aa: CAMRGAKGQPQHF

clone_size: -
d_call: TRBD2
j_call: TRBJ2-3
v_call: TRBV3-1/TRBV3-2
cdr3_nt: TGTGCCAGCAGCCAAGATCCCATCAGCGGGAGGGCCTTGGGGGTGGATACGCAGTATTTT
cdr3_aa: CASSQDPISGRALGVDTQYF